These 26 T cell receptor beta chains were all obtained from the same sample, sequenced in a study of T cell changes during pregnancy in multiple sclerosis. The table came from immunoSEQ multiplex PCR; TCRdb's copy has only in-frame clones and leaves some out. The repertoire holds tens of thousands of clones, with 90% as singletons. Sequencing used peripheral blood, obtained in the second trimester of pregnancy. Receptors originate from a female donor in good health, enrolled as a control in a pregnancy study.

V and J are TRBV12-5 and TRBJ1-2, with D possibly being TRBD1 (5 bases). The CDR3 loop spans 17 amino acids. Germline V gene sequence: CDR1 LGHNT, CDR2 FRNRAP. V lost 4 bases and J 1 base, leaving 19 bases between the germline ends. CDR3 nucleotides: TGTGCTAGTGGTTCGAATCCGCAGGGTCCCGTTAACTATGGCTACACCTTC. As protein: CASGSNPQGPVNYGYTF.

The gene calls are TRBV7-9 and TRBJ1-5, with 7 bases fitting TRBD1. The junction had 12 bases not matched to a gene; V was cut back by 5 bases and J by 8 bases. Per germline, CDR1 SEHNR and CDR2 FQNEAQ (reference sequence). The CDR3 contains 15 residues. The CDR3 DNA is TGTGCCAGCAGCGGCGGGACAGAGACCCATAAGCCCCAGCATTTT. It is translated as CASSGGTETHKPQHF.

The chain recombines TRBV6-5 with TRBJ2-2, with D unclear. V lost 6 bases and J 1 base, leaving 12 bases between the germline ends. CDR1 is MNHEY, CDR2 SVGAGI, per germline. This CDR3 comprises 15 residues. The CDR3 protein is CASSRYTLNTGELFF. The CDR3 bases are TGTGCCAGCAGCCGTTACACATTGAACACCGGGGAGCTGTTTTTT.

The V gene is TRBV20-1, the J gene TRBJ1-2, with no clear D. CDR3 length: 11 residues. With 3 bases removed from V and 6 bases from J, the gap between germline ends came to 8 bases. Germline CDR1 is DFQATT and CDR2 is SNEGSKA (reference sequence). In DNA, the CDR3 is TGCAGTGCTAGGGCCGGGGATGGCTACACCTTC. This sequence encodes CSARAGDGYTF.

This chain connects TRBV9 to TRBJ2-1; TRBD2 matches 8 bases. CDR3 length: 15 residues. V lost 0 bases, J lost 4 bases, and 3 bases stayed unmatched. Germline V CDR1 and CDR2: SGDLS, YYNGEE. CDR3 in DNA: TGTGCCAGCAGCGTAGACCTAGCGGGTTACAATGAGCAGTTCTTC. Its protein product is CASSVDLAGYNEQFF.

V gene TRBV11-2 combines with J gene TRBJ2-1; 13 bases agree with TRBD2. V gave up 5 bases and J gave up 4 bases; unmatched junction bases: 14. The germline CDR1 and CDR2 sequences are SGHAT and FQNNGV. The CDR3 has 19 amino acids. The CDR3 is CASSPTSGGPSEKYNEQFF. Written as DNA, the CDR3 is TGTGCCAGCAGCCCGACTAGCGGGGGGCCCTCTGAAAAATACAATGAGCAGTTCTTC.

This chain uses TRBV6-7 with TRBJ2-1; TRBD1 agrees at 7 bases. TRBV6-7 has ORF status, its function being uncertain. V gave up 6 bases and J gave up 5 bases; unmatched junction bases: 7. The CDR3 has 14 residues. CDR3 loop: CASRPGQLNNEQFF. The DNA of the CDR3 is TGTGCCAGCAGACCGGGACAGCTTAACAATGAGCAGTTCTTC.

This chain connects TRBV6-6 to TRBJ1-1; 10 nucleotides line up with TRBD1. CDR3 length: 15 residues. Trimming took 6 bases from V and 1 from J; bases not matched to a gene: 5. In germline, CDR1 is MNHNY, CDR2 SVGAGI (reference sequence). CDR3 nucleotides: TGTGCCAGCAGGACGGGACAGGGGACGAACACTGAAGCTTTCTTT. As protein: CASRTGQGTNTEAFF.

The chain links TRBV4-3 to TRBJ2-3; D is uncertain. The V gene lost 0 bases and the J gene lost 5 bases, with 12 bases spanning the gap. The CDR3 length is 15 residues. Germline V gene lookup returns CDR1 LGHNA and CDR2 YSLEER. The CDR3 DNA reads as TGCGCCAGCAGCCAAGATCTCCTCCCCGTAGATACGCAGTATTTT. Amino acid sequence: CASSQDLLPVDTQYF.

The V and J genes are TRBV5-1 and TRBJ2-3; 10 bases align to TRBD2. Germline V CDR1 and CDR2: SGHRS, YFSETQ. The CDR3 consists of 16 residues. Germline trimming cut 4 bases from V and 4 bases from J; bases unmatched to any gene: 9. CDR3 in amino acids: CASSLAGLAIADTQYF. CDR3 DNA sequence: TGCGCCAGCAGCCTGGCGGGACTAGCGATTGCAGATACGCAGTATTTT.

This sequence joins TRBV20-1 and TRBJ2-1; D is undetermined. The germline V and J ends were trimmed by 4 bases and 4 bases, with 5 bases remaining between them. Germline CDR1 reads DFQATT; CDR2 reads SNEGSKA (reference sequence). This CDR3 region has 11 residues. The CDR3 DNA reads TGCAGTGCTAATCTATACAATGAGCAGTTCTTC. Translation gives CSANLYNEQFF.

This chain links TRBV5-4 with TRBJ2-3; perhaps TRBD2 as D (5 bases). From germline, CDR1 is SGHNT and CDR2 YYREEE (reference sequence). Deletions cut 4 bases from V and 0 bases from J, with 12 bases between. The CDR3 has 15 amino acids. The DNA for the CDR3 is TGTGCCAGCAGCAAGGACTCGTCTAGCACAGATACGCAGTATTTT. Amino acid sequence: CASSKDSSSTDTQYF. The full variable domain, with the rest looked up from reference TRBV5-4 and TRBJ2-3, is ETGVTQSPTHLIKTRGQQVTLRCSSQSGHNTVSWYQQALGQGPQFIFQYYREEENGRGNFPPRFSGLQFPNYSSELNVNALELDDSALYLCASSKDSSSTDTQYFGPGTRLTVL.

This clone was picked up a small number of times. The V and J genes are TRBV27 and TRBJ1-2, with unresolved D. The CDR3 is made up of 11 amino acids. Germline V gives CDR1 MNHEY, CDR2 SMNVEV (reference sequence). The germline V and J ends were trimmed by 7 bases and 6 bases, with 9 bases remaining between them. CDR3 sequence reads: CASNGGDGYTF. The DNA of the CDR3 is TGTGCCAGCAACGGCGGGGATGGCTACACCTTC.

The chain couples TRBV10-3 to TRBJ1-1, with D tentatively TRBD1 (6 bases). CDR1 and CDR2 (germline): ENHRY, SYGVKD. The V gene lost 5 bases and the J gene lost 13 bases, with 17 bases spanning the gap. The CDR3 has 12 amino acids. Here the CDR3 reads CAISLTGEDGFF. Written as DNA, the CDR3 is TGTGCCATCAGTCTGACAGGTGAGGACGGTTTCTTT.

The chain carries TRBV5-1 and TRBJ2-7; 7 bases align to TRBD1. The germline V gene encodes CDR1 SGHRS and CDR2 YFSETQ. The J segment lost 0 bases and the V segment lost 3 bases, leaving 15 bases of the junction unmatched. The CDR3 has 18 residues. CDR3 DNA sequence: TGCGCCAGCAGCTCCCAATGGCGCGGCCGGGACAGCTCCTACGAGCAGTACTTC. Translated: CASSSQWRGRDSSYEQYF.

J is TRBJ1-2 and V is TRBV7-9; no firm D call. CDR3 length equals 11 residues. V was clipped by 10 bases and J by 2 bases, with 8 bases between them. Germline V CDR1 and CDR2: SEHNR, FQNEAQ (reference sequence). CDR3 bases: TGTGCCATTACGGGGAACTATGGCTACACCTTC. This gives the protein CAITGNYGYTF.

The V and J genes are TRBV5-1 and TRBJ2-1, with 14 bases fitting TRBD2. There are 16 residues in the CDR3. Germline assignment: CDR1 SGHRS and CDR2 YFSETQ. V gave up 7 bases and J gave up 4 bases; unmatched junction bases: 7. Here the CDR3 DNA reads TGCGCCAGCTTTCCGGGACTAGCGGGAGTTTACAATGAGCAGTTCTTC. Translated: CASFPGLAGVYNEQFF.

The rearrangement links TRBV30 to TRBJ1-1; D gene uncertain. The germline V gene has CDR1 GTSNPN and CDR2 SVGIG (reference sequence). CDR3 length: 13 residues. The germline V and J ends were trimmed by 4 bases and 1 base, with 10 bases remaining between them. The CDR3 protein is CAWKVGPNTEAFF. The CDR3 nucleotides are TGTGCCTGGAAGGTTGGGCCGAACACTGAAGCTTTCTTT.

This chain connects TRBV7-2 to TRBJ1-2, with D possibly being TRBD1 (5 bases). Per the germline V gene, CDR1 is SGHTA and CDR2 is FQGNSA. V gave up 5 bases and J gave up 5 bases, with 12 bases separating them. CDR3 size: 13 residues. CDR3 sequence reads: CASSLRTWYGYTF. The CDR3 nucleotides are TGTGCCAGCAGCCTACGGACATGGTATGGCTACACCTTC.

The V call is TRBV7-9, the J call TRBJ2-1, with 12 nucleotides matching TRBD2. The CDR3 spans 17 residues. V gave up 5 bases and J gave up 3 bases; unmatched junction bases: 8. CDR1 is SEHNR, CDR2 FQNEAQ, per germline (reference sequence). The CDR3 is CASSLVLAGGLYNEQFF. The CDR3 bases are TGTGCCAGCAGCCTCGTACTAGCGGGAGGTCTCTACAATGAGCAGTTCTTC.

The gene calls are TRBV6-1 and TRBJ1-1; 11 bases fit TRBD1. With 3 bases clipped from V and 4 bases from J, the junction kept 4 bases outside the gene matches. The CDR3 spans 15 residues. Germline assignment: CDR1 MNHNS and CDR2 SASEGT. CDR3 DNA sequence: TGTGCCAGCAGTGACGGACAGGGGGCCGTCACTGAAGCTTTCTTT. Residues: CASSDGQGAVTEAFF.

The chain carries TRBV7-2 and TRBJ1-3; D possibly corresponds to TRBD1 (5 bases). Germline values: CDR1 SGHTA, CDR2 FQGNSA. With 2 bases removed from V and 2 bases from J, the gap between germline ends came to 10 bases. The CDR3 runs 15 residues. The CDR3 bases are TGTGCCAGCAGCTTAAGCCCGGGGGCTGGAAACACCATATATTTT. Encoded protein: CASSLSPGAGNTIYF.

The rearrangement links TRBV14 to TRBJ2-5; TRBD2 aligns across 10 bases. Germline V gene lookup returns CDR1 SGHDN and CDR2 FVKESK. This CDR3 has 16 residues. V trimming: 1 base; J trimming: 3 bases; junction bases outside the gene matches: 5. The CDR3 spells CASSQAGLAGEETQYF. The DNA for the CDR3 is TGTGCCAGCAGCCAAGCGGGGCTAGCGGGAGAAGAGACCCAGTACTTC.

The chain has TRBV19 and TRBJ1-3; D gene uncertain. This CDR3 region has 13 residues. V dropped 6 bases and J dropped 4 bases, with 10 bases sitting between them. The germline gives CDR1 LNHDA, CDR2 SQIVND (reference sequence). The CDR3 nucleotides are TGTGCCAGTAGCCCCGTCGCGGGAAACACCATATATTTT. Its protein is CASSPVAGNTIYF.

The count of this clone is one. The gene calls are TRBV6-1 and TRBJ2-4, with D perhaps matching TRBD2 (5 bases). This CDR3 region has 15 residues. Germline V gives CDR1 MNHNS, CDR2 SASEGT. The V gene lost 0 bases and the J gene lost 2 bases, with 8 bases spanning the gap. The CDR3 region is CASSEAGVPKNIQYF. DNA for the CDR3: TGTGCCAGCAGTGAAGCCGGGGTTCCCAAAAACATTCAGTACTTC.

This clone was recorded once. V and J are TRBV27 and TRBJ2-2, with D hard to call. The CDR3 has 15 residues. V was trimmed by 3 bases and J by 5 bases, leaving 13 bases between them. CDR1 is MNHEY and CDR2 is SMNVEV in the germline V gene (reference sequence). The CDR3 bases are TGTGCCAGCAGTTTCCCCCTCCCGAGTACCGGGGAGCTGTTTTTT. Translation gives CASSFPLPSTGELFF.